The following is a T cell receptor (beta chain) sequence with its context. This sample is drawn from a study of blood T cell repertoires in COVID-19. Study-level information: COVID-19 samples collected from the United States, Italy and Spain covered acute and convalescent phases.

Per the study methods: Estimation of nucleated cell counts was performed using reference gene primer amplification. Here immunoSEQ multiplex PCR was the method, and the copy in TCRdb shows in-frame clones only, minus some. V, J and clone size reflect that table, while D and trimming were determined from the DNA. Counted here are approximately 210,000 clones, roughly 87% occurring once; the ten biggest clones make up 1.5% to 2%. The CDR3 runs 14 residues. Trimming left V 2 bases short and J 1 base short, with 7 bases between. The germline gives CDR1 SGHVS, CDR2 FNYEAQ. Material: peripheral blood. The chain links TRBV7-6 to TRBJ2-3, with a possible D match to TRBD2 (5 bases). The receptor was isolated from a man aged 40-50 years with active or convalescent COVID-19. CDR3 residues: CASSLQAGTDTQYF. The CDR3 nucleotides read TGTGCCAGCAGCTTACAAGCGGGCACAGATACGCAGTATTTT.